The rows below give T cell receptor beta chains drawn from one sample of a study of beta chain features in type 1 diabetes. Profiled with immunoSEQ multiplex PCR; TCRdb holds only in-frame clones, not every one. This sample has under 200,000 clones; about 9% occur once, and the top ten carry over 0.45%. Sequences were obtained from central memory CD4+ T cells from blood. Receptors were obtained from a woman between 18 and 29 years old with type 1 diabetes. The CDR3 runs from the conserved cysteine through the conserved F or W. The order of the fields is clone size, D gene, J gene, V gene, CDR3 protein, CDR3 DNA. The D gene is left open where the match is weak. A row's size may be missing; if present it is once, few, many or a size class.

>-|-|TRBJ2-1|TRBV14
CASSIRLGTYNEQFF
TGTGCCAGCAGCATCCGACTAGGGACCTACAATGAGCAGTTCTTC
>-|TRBD2|TRBJ2-1|TRBV2
CASRAGGPYNEQFF
TGTGCCAGCAGGGCGGGAGGGCCCTACAATGAGCAGTTCTTC
>-|TRBD2|TRBJ2-1|TRBV29-1
CSARLAAPTSPFF
TGCAGCGCCAGACTAGCGGCCCCGACGAGCCCGTTCTTC
>many|-|TRBJ1-1|TRBV28
CASSLEFTEAFF
TGTGCCAGCAGTTTAGAGTTCACTGAAGCTTTCTTT
>-|-|TRBJ2-7|TRBV4-3
CASSQEEGNEQYF
TGCGCCAGCAGCCAAGAGGAGGGCAACGAGCAGTACTTC
>few|TRBD2|TRBJ2-1|TRBV4-3
CASSPGLADNEQFF
TGCGCCAGCAGCCCGGGACTAGCGGACAATGAGCAGTTCTTC
>-|-|TRBJ2-2|TRBV28
CASSLYSNTGELFF
TGTGCCAGCAGTTTATACTCGAACACCGGGGAGCTGTTTTTT
>few|TRBD1|TRBJ2-3|TRBV7-8
CASSQGADTQYF
TGTGCCAGCAGCCAGGGGGCAGATACGCAGTATTTT
>few|TRBD1|TRBJ2-4|TRBV30
CASSSTGGFIQYF
TGTGCCTCTTCCTCGACAGGGGGATTCATTCAGTACTTC
>-|-|TRBJ2-5|TRBV6-1
CASSEDRTAQYF
TGTGCCAGCAGTGAAGACAGAACAGCCCAGTACTTC
>few|TRBD2|TRBJ2-7|TRBV5-1
CASSETSGRFYEQYF
TGCGCCAGCAGCGAAACTAGCGGGAGGTTTTACGAGCAGTACTTC
>-|-|TRBJ2-7|TRBV11-2
CASSLDPGWHEQYF
TGTGCCAGCAGCTTAGATCCGGGGTGGCACGAGCAGTACTTC
>-|TRBD2|TRBJ2-3|TRBV11-2
CASSPGPGGITDTQYF
TGTGCCAGCAGCCCAGGCCCGGGGGGGATAACAGATACGCAGTATTTT
>few|-|TRBJ2-7|TRBV5-1
CASNVGERIGYEQYF
TGCGCCAGCAATGTCGGGGAACGGATAGGCTACGAGCAGTACTTC
>-|TRBD2|TRBJ2-2|TRBV5-1
CASSAGLAGVGELFF
TGCGCCAGCAGCGCCGGACTAGCGGGGGTCGGGGAGCTGTTTTTT
>-|TRBD1|TRBJ1-2|TRBV4-2
CASSQEPTGDSGYTF
TGTGCCAGCAGCCAAGAACCAACAGGGGATTCCGGCTACACCTTC
>few|-|TRBJ2-5|TRBV7-9
CASSLGAASAQETQYF
TGTGCCAGCAGCTTAGGGGCGGCTAGCGCCCAAGAGACCCAGTACTTC
>-|-|TRBJ2-7|TRBV7-6
CASSQRTAFSGEQYF
TGTGCCAGCAGCCAAAGGACAGCCTTTAGTGGCGAGCAGTACTTC
>-|-|TRBJ2-1|TRBV27
CASSSGVGLEQFF
TGTGCCAGCAGTTCAGGGGTAGGCCTTGAGCAGTTCTTC
>-|TRBD1|TRBJ2-7|TRBV9
CASSEGAGIYEQYF
TGTGCCAGCAGCGAGGGGGCAGGGATCTACGAGCAGTACTTC
>few|TRBD2|TRBJ2-7|TRBV11-3
CASSLVSSGDEQYF
TGTGCCAGCAGCTTAGTTTCTAGCGGTGACGAGCAGTACTTC
>-|TRBD1|TRBJ1-1|TRBV7-2
CASNQQTGGTNTEAFF
TGTGCCAGCAACCAGCAGACAGGGGGCACGAACACTGAAGCTTTCTTT
>-|-|TRBJ2-7|TRBV2
CASSVMTQTYEQYF
TGTGCCAGCAGCGTTATGACACAGACCTACGAGCAGTACTTC
>few|-|TRBJ2-7|TRBV11-2
CASSLHGSNYEQYF
TGTGCCAGCAGCTTACACGGGAGCAACTACGAGCAGTACTTC
>-|-|TRBJ1-4|TRBV4-3
CASSQGRVAEKLFF
TGCGCCAGCAGCCAGGGCAGGGTTGCCGAAAAACTGTTTTTT
>many|-|TRBJ1-1|TRBV5-1
CASSLLGESTEAFF
TGCGCCAGCAGCTTGCTCGGTGAATCCACTGAAGCTTTCTTT
>few|-|TRBJ2-7|TRBV4-2
CASSEARGSYEQYF
TGTGCCAGCAGCGAAGCAAGGGGGTCCTACGAGCAGTACTTC
>-|-|TRBJ2-5|TRBV15
CATSRGTEETQYF
TGTGCCACCAGCAGAGGTACGGAAGAGACCCAGTACTTC
>few|TRBD1|TRBJ2-1|TRBV5-1
CASSLTVRDSILF
TGCGCCAGCAGCTTGACCGTCCGGGACAGTATTCTCTTC
>-|TRBD1|TRBJ2-5|TRBV30
CAWRAGGWFGETQYF
TGTGCCTGGAGGGCAGGGGGCTGGTTTGGAGAGACCCAGTACTTC
>-|-|TRBJ2-7|TRBV13
CASSQDQGSEQYF
TGTGCCAGCAGCCAAGATCAGGGATCCGAGCAGTACTTC
>few|-|TRBJ2-2|TRBV29-1
CSVEVAGTNTGELFF
TGCAGCGTTGAAGTTGCGGGAACGAACACCGGGGAGCTGTTTTTT
>-|-|TRBJ2-7|TRBV18
CASSRPPGSYEQYF
TGTGCCAGCTCCCGCCCCCCAGGGTCCTACGAGCAGTACTTC
>-|TRBD2|TRBJ2-3|TRBV6-5
CASSYAGGPPDTQYF
TGTGCCAGCAGTTACGCGGGGGGGCCCCCAGATACGCAGTATTTT
>few|-|TRBJ2-5|TRBV18
CASSQTVQETQYF
TGTGCCAGCTCACAAACAGTTCAAGAGACCCAGTACTTC
>-|TRBD1|TRBJ1-2|TRBV6-5
CASSNSGTGGGYTF
TGTGCCAGCAGCAACTCCGGGACAGGGGGCGGCTACACCTTC
>-|TRBD2|TRBJ2-3|TRBV4-3
CASSQVGGGSTDTQYF
TGCGCCAGCAGCCAAGTCGGGGGGGGCAGCACAGATACGCAGTATTTT
>many|-|TRBJ1-2|TRBV4-3
CASSQEQGYGYTF
TGCGCCAGCAGCCAAGAACAGGGCTATGGCTACACCTTC
>few|-|TRBJ1-2|TRBV2
CASSVDSSLANYGYTF
TGTGCCAGCAGTGTGGACAGCTCCTTAGCTAACTATGGCTACACCTTC
>few|-|TRBJ2-3|TRBV11-2
CASSLAYTDTQYF
TGTGCCAGCAGCTTAGCCTACACAGATACGCAGTATTTT
>-|-|TRBJ2-3|TRBV29-1
CSVDDTSSVDTQYF
TGCAGCGTCGATGACACGTCGAGTGTAGATACGCAGTATTTT
>-|TRBD2|TRBJ2-3|TRBV5-1
CASSYGGGTSGPRADTQYF
TGCGCCAGCAGCTACGGTGGGGGGACTAGCGGCCCCCGGGCAGATACGCAGTATTTT
>few|-|TRBJ2-1|TRBV9
CASSVSGAGFGNNEQFF
TGTGCCAGCAGCGTATCAGGAGCGGGCTTTGGAAACAATGAGCAGTTCTTC
>few|-|TRBJ2-3|TRBV11-2
CASSPLAVGTDTQYF
TGTGCCAGCAGCCCACTCGCTGTGGGCACAGATACGCAGTATTTT
>-|TRBD2|TRBJ2-5|TRBV5-5
CASSLAPSGGQETQYF
TGTGCCAGCAGCTTGGCCCCTAGCGGAGGGCAAGAGACCCAGTACTTC
>few|-|TRBJ2-5|TRBV27
CASSPRGRETQYF
TGTGCCAGCAGCCCCCGAGGGCGCGAGACCCAGTACTTC
>few|-|TRBJ2-3|TRBV7-2
CASSSRLADTQYF
TGTGCCAGCAGCTCTAGACTAGCAGATACGCAGTATTTT
>few|-|TRBJ1-1|TRBV28
CASSLPLTRSNTEAFF
TGTGCCAGCAGTCTACCCCTGACTCGTAGTAACACTGAAGCTTTCTTT
>-|TRBD1|TRBJ2-3|TRBV28
CASSSGDRYTDTQYF
TGTGCCAGCAGTTCCGGGGACAGGTACACAGATACGCAGTATTTT
>few|-|TRBJ1-1|TRBV6-5
CASSYGTQNTEAFF
TGTGCCAGCAGTTACGGCACCCAGAACACTGAAGCTTTCTTT
>-|-|TRBJ2-7|TRBV14
CASSHYYEQYF
TGTGCCAGCAGCCATTACTACGAGCAGTACTTC
>-|-|TRBJ1-2|TRBV9
CASSVRWETGPYGYTF
TGTGCCAGCAGCGTACGTTGGGAAACAGGGCCCTATGGCTACACCTTC
>-|-|TRBJ2-2|TRBV30
CAWSRFGGGELFF
TGTGCCTGGAGTCGGTTCGGGGGCGGGGAGCTGTTTTTT
>few|-|TRBJ1-4|TRBV5-6
CASSRRVDEKLFF
TGTGCCAGCAGTCGTCGAGTGGATGAAAAACTGTTTTTT
>-|-|TRBJ1-1|TRBV29-1
CSVSLNRGATEAFF
TGCAGCGTCTCCTTAAACCGGGGGGCCACTGAAGCTTTCTTT